Detailed here is one T cell receptor (beta chain). This clonotype appeared once. The target of this receptor is not known. Nothing much larger sits one base from this clone, and base qualities are not available. A single read is weak support. These data come from a study of T cell repertoires and leukemia-associated antigens (dated by TCRdb to between 2018 and 2021). Study-level background: About 15 million effective reads were obtained overall, with each sample giving about 5.1 to 6.6 million read pairs and roughly 3.3 to 5.0 million effective reads. The study aimed to identify which antigen a TCR Vbeta21 clone previously found in CML patients recognizes, using in vitro peptide stimulation of healthy T cells. Paper-wide results and their limitations: Numbers of Vbeta genes (roughly 63), Jbeta genes (about 14), VDJ rearrangements and unique CDR3s did not differ significantly among the four groups. Direct testing of the expanded clones' antigen specificity and function was not done, and further investigation was required.

From cysteine to phenylalanine, the CDR3 is 17 amino acids long. Only the CDR3 region is kept as DNA, spanning 51 bases read in frame from base 1. The germline V gene specifies MDHEN as CDR1 and SYDVKM as CDR2. Trimmed from V: 6 bases; trimmed from J: 7 bases; junction bases lacking a gene match: 17. CD3+ T cells were first rested overnight at 2.5 million to 3 million cells/mL in RPMI 1640 without fetal bovine serum. MACS immunomagnetic beads were used according to the manufacturer's instructions to isolate CD3+ T cells from PBMCs. Total RNA was extracted from the cultured T cells with TRIzol reagent. 5' rapid amplification of cDNA ends (5'RACE) was the method used to amplify TCRbeta libraries from the RNA. Before sequencing, Qubit, an Agilent instrument, and quantitative PCR were used to check library concentration and integrity. Sequencing of qualified libraries was performed on Illumina HiSeq or MiSeq by a commercial service provider. In the paper's pipeline: TCR sequences in each sample were identified using MiXCR version 1.8.2. For a clone to be considered qualified, a CDR3 longer than four amino acids, an in-frame nucleotide length, and the absence of a stop codon were required. An effective read was defined as a read containing the complete CDR3 structure. RT-PCR with 24 Vbeta primers, GeneScan spectratyping, and Sanger sequencing were used to validate expanded clones. The public sequencing data were trimmed at Q25 with fastp and processed into clonotypes with MiXCR by TCRdb, which kept only in-frame beta chains. Merged by CDR3 protein, the rows form single entries marked with the most common genes and DNA. The V and J calls shown here were made by TCRdb, not taken from the authors' results. In all, the sample holds 7,500 to 10,000 distinct CDR3 sequences, and about 40% of those were seen once. Approximately 57% of the sample comes from the top ten.

The rearrangement joined TRBV28 to TRBJ1-5, and 8 junction bases match TRBD1. This TCR was sampled from a female donor in good health. The sequencing sample was made of CD3+ T cells sorted from blood and cultured. DNA sequence: TGTGCCAGCAGCCTCGGACAGGGTAGGGCCCAGGGGCAGCCCCAGCATTTT. Translated, this gives CASSLGQGRAQGQPQHF.